This TCR beta chain was captured in a study of blood T cell repertoires in COVID-19. About the study: Samples came from the United States, Italy and Spain, spanning acute and convalescent COVID-19.

Germline assignment: CDR1 KGHDR and CDR2 SFDVKD. The CDR3 is 16 residues long. Trimming took off 3 bases at V and 11 bases at J, with 24 bases between the two ends. Using immunoSEQ multiplex PCR, the repertoire was profiled, and TCRdb retains in-frame clones only, with some absent. The sample consists of 150,000 or so clones, over 75% of them appearing once. This TCR came from a man in his 60s who had recovered from COVID-19. The source material was peripheral blood. V and J are TRBV24-1 and TRBJ1-1; TRBD1 might be the D (6 bases). This CDR3 reads CATSDAQNWGGGGAFF. CDR3 DNA: TGTGCCACCAGTGATGCCCAAAATTGGGGGGGCGGCGGGGCTTTCTTT.